This T cell receptor (beta chain) was sequenced for a study of blood T cell repertoires in COVID-19 (dated by TCRdb to about 2020). As for the study more broadly: The collaborator samples originated in the United States, Italy and Spain and spanned the acute and convalescent phases of COVID-19. HLA class I and class II types, where available, came from metadata supplied by the sample provider rather than from assay-based typing. Sample metadata almost always included a de-identified subject ID, COVID-19 status, age in years and sex. The dataset comprised deeply sampled blood TCRbeta repertoires from subjects exposed to, actively infected with, or recovered from COVID-19. The repertoires were released in a freely available public database intended as a resource for research on the immune response to SARS-CoV-2. The prospective study material was composed of cDNA or gDNA derived from T cells, B-cell-depleted T cells, or PBMCs. Samples came from the ongoing ImmuneRACE study (first 160 participants) plus 1,254 subjects from 6 global collaborators.

The paper as a whole reports these results and caveats: The quantity of clinical and demographic metadata differed by source and by participant and was supplied without curation.

Concerning this clone itself: This receptor's antigen is unknown. Within one base of it there is no much larger clone, and no base qualities were kept.

TCRbeta CDR3 regions were amplified from genomic DNA using the immunoSEQ Assay, a bias-controlled multiplex PCR. Under the source paper's analysis protocol: Nucleated cell counts per sample were estimated from amplification of reference gene primers within the assay. To quantify the absolute abundance of each unique TCRbeta CDR3 rearrangement, sequence reads were collapsed and filtered. For each sample, productive Simpson clonality was calculated as the square root of Simpson's diversity index over productive rearrangements. This is the immuneACCESS table as TCRdb keeps it, with only in-frame sequences that have V and J called. A part of the clones is gone; compared with another copy, unresolved V genes explain less than half, and the rest is unexplained. V, J and clone size derive from that table, while D and trimming were established from the DNA sequence. Present in this sample are more than 50,000 clones, roughly 89% of which were seen just once. The ten biggest clones cover 4.9% of the sample.

The collaborating institutions used their own protocols to collect whole blood in K2EDTA tubes. For TCRbeta analysis, collaborator samples were shipped as frozen whole blood, as isolated PBMCs, or as DNA extracted from either sample type. The clonotype was recovered from a man between 60 and 75 years old with active COVID-19. The sequenced sample was peripheral blood.

The DNA is TGTGCCAGCAGTCTACCGGGACAGGGCAGTGAAAAACTGTTTTTT. The translation is CASSLPGQGSEKLFF. This chain joins TRBV28 to TRBJ1-4, with 9 bases in between that match TRBD1. Taken from the germline V gene, the CDR1 and CDR2 loops are MDHEN and SYDVKM. Clipping removes 5 bases from V and 7 bases from J, with 8 as the unmatched junction base count. Reading from cysteine to phenylalanine, the CDR3 counts 15 amino acids. The sequence is cut down to CDR3 DNA, 45 bases in frame from base 1.